This paragraph reports one T cell receptor (beta chain). Its matching antigen is unknown. Construction of TCR beta libraries was performed using quantitative 5'-RACE with molecular barcodes. TCRdb analysed the 5' RACE reads with MiXCR anew, one entry per CDR3 protein. The sample consists of roughly 350,000 distinct CDR3 sequences, 7.5% to 9% of them appearing once. The source of the sample is a study of CD8 T cells in ankylosing spondylitis. The CDR3 spans 13 residues. The V and J ends lost 1 base and 9 bases respectively, with 10 bases between them. Germline loops: CDR1 MDHEN, CDR2 SYDVKM. Overall study findings and caveats: What seemed typical of ankylosing spondylitis blood was a TCR beta motif built from several highly homologous variants. Reportedly, disease-linked clones are significantly enriched in ankylosing spondylitis patients' matched synovial fluid. CD8+ disease-linked clones were present at relatively low frequencies in blood. Earlier authors reported some of these motif variants in reactive arthritis synovial fluid and blood.

The source is a male donor with ankylosing spondylitis. The V and J genes are TRBV28 and TRBJ1-5; no firm D call. The sample was blood, either unsorted or a sorted T cell fraction (not recorded which). The CDR3 bases are TGTGCCAGCAGTTTATCTGGGAATTGGCCCCAGCATTTT. It encodes CASSLSGNWPQHF.